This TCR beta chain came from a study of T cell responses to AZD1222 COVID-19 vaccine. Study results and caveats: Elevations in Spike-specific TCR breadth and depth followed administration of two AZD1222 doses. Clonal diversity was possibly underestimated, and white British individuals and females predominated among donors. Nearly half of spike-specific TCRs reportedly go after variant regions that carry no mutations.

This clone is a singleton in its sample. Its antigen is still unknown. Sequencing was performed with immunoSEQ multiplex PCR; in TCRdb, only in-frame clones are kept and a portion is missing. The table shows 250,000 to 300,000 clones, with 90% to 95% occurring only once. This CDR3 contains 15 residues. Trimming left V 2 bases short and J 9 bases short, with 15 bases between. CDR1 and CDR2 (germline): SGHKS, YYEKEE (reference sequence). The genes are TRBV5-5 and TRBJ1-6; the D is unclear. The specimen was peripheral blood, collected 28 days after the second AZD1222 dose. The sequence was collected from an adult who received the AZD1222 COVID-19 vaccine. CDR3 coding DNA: TGTGCCAGCAGCTTAGACCTGGGTTTCGGTTCACCCCTCCACTTT. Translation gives CASSLDLGFGSPLHF.